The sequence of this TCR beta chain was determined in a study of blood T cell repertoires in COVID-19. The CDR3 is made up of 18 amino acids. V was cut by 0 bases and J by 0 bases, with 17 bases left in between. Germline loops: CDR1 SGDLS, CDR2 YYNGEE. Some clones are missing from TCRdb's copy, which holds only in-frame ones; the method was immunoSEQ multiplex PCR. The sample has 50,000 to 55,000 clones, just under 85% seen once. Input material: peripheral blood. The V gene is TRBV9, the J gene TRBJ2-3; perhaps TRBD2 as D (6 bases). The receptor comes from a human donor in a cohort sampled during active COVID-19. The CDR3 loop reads CASSVETSTGTSTDTQYF. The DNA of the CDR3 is TGTGCCAGCAGCGTAGAGACGTCAACGGGGACTAGCACAGATACGCAGTATTTT.